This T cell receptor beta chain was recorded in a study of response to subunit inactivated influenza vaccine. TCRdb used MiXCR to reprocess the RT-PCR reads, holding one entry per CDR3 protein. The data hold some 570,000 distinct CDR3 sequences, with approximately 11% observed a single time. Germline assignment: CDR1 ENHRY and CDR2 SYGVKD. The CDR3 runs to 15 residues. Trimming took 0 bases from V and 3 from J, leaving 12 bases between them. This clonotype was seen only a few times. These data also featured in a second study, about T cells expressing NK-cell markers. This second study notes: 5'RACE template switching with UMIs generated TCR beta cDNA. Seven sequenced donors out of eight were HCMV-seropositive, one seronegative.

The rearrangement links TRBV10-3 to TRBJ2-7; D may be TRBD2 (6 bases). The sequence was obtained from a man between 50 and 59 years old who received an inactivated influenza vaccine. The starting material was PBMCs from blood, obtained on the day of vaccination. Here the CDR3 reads CAISESWEAVYEQYF. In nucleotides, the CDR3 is TGTGCCATCAGTGAGTCCTGGGAGGCAGTCTACGAGCAGTACTTC.